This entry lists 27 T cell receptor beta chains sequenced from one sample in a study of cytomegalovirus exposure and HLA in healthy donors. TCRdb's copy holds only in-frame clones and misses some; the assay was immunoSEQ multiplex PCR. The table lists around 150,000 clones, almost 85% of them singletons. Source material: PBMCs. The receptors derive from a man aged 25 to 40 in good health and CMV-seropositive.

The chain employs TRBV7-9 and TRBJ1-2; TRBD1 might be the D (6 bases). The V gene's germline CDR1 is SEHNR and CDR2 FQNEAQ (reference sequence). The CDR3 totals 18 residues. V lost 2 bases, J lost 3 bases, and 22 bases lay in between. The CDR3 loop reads CASSLTGSKDAVDYGYTF. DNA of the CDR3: TGTGCCAGCAGCTTAACAGGGTCAAAGGATGCGGTAGACTATGGCTACACCTTC.

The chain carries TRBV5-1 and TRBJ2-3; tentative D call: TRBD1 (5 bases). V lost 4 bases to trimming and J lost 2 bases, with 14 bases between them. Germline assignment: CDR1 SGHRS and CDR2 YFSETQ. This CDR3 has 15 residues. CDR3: CASSHDSVPTDTQYF. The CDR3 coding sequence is TGCGCCAGCAGCCATGACAGCGTACCCACAGATACGCAGTATTTT.

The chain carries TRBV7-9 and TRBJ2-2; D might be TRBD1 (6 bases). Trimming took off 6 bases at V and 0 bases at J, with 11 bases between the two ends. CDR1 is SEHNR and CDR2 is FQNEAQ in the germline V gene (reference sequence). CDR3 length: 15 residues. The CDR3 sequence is CASRTGTTNTGELFF. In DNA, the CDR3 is TGTGCCAGCAGGACAGGCACCACGAACACCGGGGAGCTGTTTTTT. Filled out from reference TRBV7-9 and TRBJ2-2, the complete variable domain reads DTGVSQNPRHKITKRGQNVTFRCDPISEHNRLYWYRQTLGQGPEFLTYFQNEAQLEKSRLLSDRFSAERPKGSFSTLEIQRTEQGDSAMYLCASRTGTTNTGELFFGEGSRLTVL.

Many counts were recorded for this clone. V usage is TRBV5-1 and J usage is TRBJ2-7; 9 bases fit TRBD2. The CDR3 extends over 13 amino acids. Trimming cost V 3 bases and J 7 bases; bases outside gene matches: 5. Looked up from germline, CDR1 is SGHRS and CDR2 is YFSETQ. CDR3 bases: TGCGCCAGCAGCTCGGGACTAGCCGAAGAGCAGTACTTC. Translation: CASSSGLAEEQYF. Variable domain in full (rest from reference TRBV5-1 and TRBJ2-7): KAGVTQTPRYLIKTRGQQVTLSCSPISGHRSVSWYQQTPGQGLQFLFEYFSETQRNKGNFPGRFSGRQFSNSRSEMNVSTLELGDSALYLCASSSGLAEEQYFGPGTRLTVT.

The DNA for the CDR3 is TGCGCCAGCAGACGGTCAAATAAACAGGGGGACACCCTCTATGGCTACACCTTC. It codes for CASRRSNKQGDTLYGYTF. The V call is TRBV4-1, the J call TRBJ1-2, with 8 bases fitting TRBD1. Germline trimming cut 6 bases from V and 4 bases from J; bases unmatched to any gene: 19. The V gene's germline CDR1 is MGHRA and CDR2 YSYEKL. The CDR3 length is 18 residues.

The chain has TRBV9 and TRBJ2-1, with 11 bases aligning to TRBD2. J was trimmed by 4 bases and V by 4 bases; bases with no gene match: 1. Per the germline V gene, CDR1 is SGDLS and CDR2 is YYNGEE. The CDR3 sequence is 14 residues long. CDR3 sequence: CASSRTSGYNEQFF. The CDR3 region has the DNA TGTGCCAGCAGCAGGACTAGCGGGTACAATGAGCAGTTCTTC.

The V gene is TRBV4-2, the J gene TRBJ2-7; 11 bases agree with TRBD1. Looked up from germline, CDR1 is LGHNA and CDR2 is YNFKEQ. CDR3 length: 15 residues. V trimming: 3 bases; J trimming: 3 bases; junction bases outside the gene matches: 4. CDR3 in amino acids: CASSQGGTGGYEQYF. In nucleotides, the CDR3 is TGTGCCAGCAGCCAGGGGGGGACAGGGGGCTACGAGCAGTACTTC.

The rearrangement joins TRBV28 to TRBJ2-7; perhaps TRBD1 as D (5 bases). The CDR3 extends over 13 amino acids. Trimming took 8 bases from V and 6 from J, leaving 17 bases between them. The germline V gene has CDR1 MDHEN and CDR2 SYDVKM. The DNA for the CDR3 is TGTGCCAGCGCCCAGGGATGGGTAGGCGAGCAGTACTTC. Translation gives CASAQGWVGEQYF.

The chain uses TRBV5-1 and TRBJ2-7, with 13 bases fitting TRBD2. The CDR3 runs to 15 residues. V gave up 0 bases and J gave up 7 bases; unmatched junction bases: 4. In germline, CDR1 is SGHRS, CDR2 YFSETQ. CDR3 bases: TGCGCCAGCAGCTTGGGACTAGCGGGAGGTCTTGAGCAGTACTTC. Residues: CASSLGLAGGLEQYF.

CDR3 residues: CAHGQANYEQYF. CDR3 DNA sequence: TGTGCACACGGACAGGCAAACTACGAGCAGTACTTC. The chain links TRBV5-8 to TRBJ2-7; 7 bases line up with TRBD1. CDR3 length: 12 residues. Germline CDR1 reads SGHTS; CDR2 reads YDEGEE.

The CDR3 spells CASINWGGGAEAFF. The CDR3 nucleotides are TGTGCCAGCATCAACTGGGGTGGGGGGGCTGAAGCTTTCTTT. This chain uses TRBV6-6 with TRBJ1-1; D is possibly TRBD1 (5 bases). With 7 bases removed from V and 6 bases from J, the gap between germline ends came to 18 bases. The CDR3 spans 14 residues. CDR1 is MNHNY, CDR2 SVGAGI, per germline (reference sequence).

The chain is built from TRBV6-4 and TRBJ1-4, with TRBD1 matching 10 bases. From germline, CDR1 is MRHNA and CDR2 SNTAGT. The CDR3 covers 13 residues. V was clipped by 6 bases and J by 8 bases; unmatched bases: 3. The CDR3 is CASSPDRGEKLFF. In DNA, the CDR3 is TGTGCCAGCAGCCCGGACAGGGGGGAAAAACTGTTTTTT.

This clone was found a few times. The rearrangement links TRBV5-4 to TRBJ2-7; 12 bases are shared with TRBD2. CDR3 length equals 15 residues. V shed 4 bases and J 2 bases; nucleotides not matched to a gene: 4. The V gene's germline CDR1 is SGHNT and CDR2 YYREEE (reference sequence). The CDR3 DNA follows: TGTGCCAGCAGCCGCGGGACTAGCGGGCCCTACGAGCAGTACTTC. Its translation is CASSRGTSGPYEQYF.

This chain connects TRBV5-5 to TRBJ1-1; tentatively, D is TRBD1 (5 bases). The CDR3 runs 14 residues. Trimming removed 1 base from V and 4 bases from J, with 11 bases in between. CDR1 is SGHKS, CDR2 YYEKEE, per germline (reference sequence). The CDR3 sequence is CASSLQGKGTEAFF. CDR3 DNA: TGTGCCAGCAGCTTGCAGGGAAAGGGCACTGAAGCTTTCTTT. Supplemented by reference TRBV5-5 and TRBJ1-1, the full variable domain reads DAGVTQSPTHLIKTRGQQVTLRCSPISGHKSVSWYQQVLGQGPQFIFQYYEKEERGRGNFPDRFSARQFPNYSSELNVNALLLGDSALYLCASSLQGKGTEAFFGQGTRLTVV.

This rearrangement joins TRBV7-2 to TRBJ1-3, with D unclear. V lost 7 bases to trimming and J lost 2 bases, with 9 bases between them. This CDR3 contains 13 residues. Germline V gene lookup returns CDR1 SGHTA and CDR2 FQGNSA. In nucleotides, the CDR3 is TGTGCCAGCACCCCGTTTCCTGGAAACACCATATATTTT. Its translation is CASTPFPGNTIYF.

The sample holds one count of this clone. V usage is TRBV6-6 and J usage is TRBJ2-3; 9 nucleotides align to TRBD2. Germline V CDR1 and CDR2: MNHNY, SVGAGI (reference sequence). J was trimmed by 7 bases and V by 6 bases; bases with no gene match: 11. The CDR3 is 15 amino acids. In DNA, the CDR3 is TGTGCCAGCAGCCCACTAGCGGGTATAGAAAATACGCAGTATTTT. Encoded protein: CASSPLAGIENTQYF.

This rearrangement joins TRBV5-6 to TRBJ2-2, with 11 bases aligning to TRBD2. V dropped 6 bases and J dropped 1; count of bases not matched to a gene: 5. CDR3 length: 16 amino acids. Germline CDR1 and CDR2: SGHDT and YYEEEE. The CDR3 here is CASTPSGGKNTGELFF. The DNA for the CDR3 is TGTGCCAGCACCCCTAGCGGGGGGAAGAACACCGGGGAGCTGTTTTTT.

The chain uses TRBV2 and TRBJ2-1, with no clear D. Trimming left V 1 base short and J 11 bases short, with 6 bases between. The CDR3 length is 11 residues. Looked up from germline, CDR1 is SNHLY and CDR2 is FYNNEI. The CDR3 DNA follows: TGTGCCAGCAGTGAAGAATCTCAGCAGTTCTTC. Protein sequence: CASSEESQQFF.

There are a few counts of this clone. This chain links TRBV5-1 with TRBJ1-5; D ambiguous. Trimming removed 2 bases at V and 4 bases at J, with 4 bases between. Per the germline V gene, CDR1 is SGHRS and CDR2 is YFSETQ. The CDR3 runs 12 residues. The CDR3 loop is CASSFYNQPQHF. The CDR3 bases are TGCGCCAGCAGCTTTTATAATCAGCCCCAGCATTTT.

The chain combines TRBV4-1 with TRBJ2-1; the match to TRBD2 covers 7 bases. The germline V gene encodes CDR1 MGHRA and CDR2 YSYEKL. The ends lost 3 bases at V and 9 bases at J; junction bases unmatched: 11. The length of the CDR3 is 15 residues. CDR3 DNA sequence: TGCGCCAGCAGCCAGTACGGCGGGAGTGTGGTTGAGCAGTTCTTC. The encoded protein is CASSQYGGSVVEQFF.

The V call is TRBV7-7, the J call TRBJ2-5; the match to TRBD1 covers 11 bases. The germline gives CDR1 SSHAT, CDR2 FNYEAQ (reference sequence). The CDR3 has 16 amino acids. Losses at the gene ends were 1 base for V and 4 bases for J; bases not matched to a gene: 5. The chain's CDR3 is CASSLGRTGGRETQYF. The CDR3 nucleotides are TGTGCCAGCAGCTTAGGACGGACAGGGGGCCGAGAGACCCAGTACTTC.

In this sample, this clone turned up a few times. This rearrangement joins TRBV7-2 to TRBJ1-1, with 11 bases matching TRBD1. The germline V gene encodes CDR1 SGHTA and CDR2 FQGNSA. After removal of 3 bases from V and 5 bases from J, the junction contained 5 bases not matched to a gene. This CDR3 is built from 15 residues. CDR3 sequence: CASSFWTGGGTEAFF. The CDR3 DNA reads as TGTGCCAGCAGCTTTTGGACAGGGGGCGGGACTGAAGCTTTCTTT.

The CDR3 region has the DNA TGTGCCAGCATTCACCGGGACAGGGGGCGCAGGTTTTTT. The encoded protein is CASIHRDRGRRFF. This rearrangement joins TRBV2 to TRBJ2-2, with 12 bases fitting TRBD1. V shed 7 bases and J 16 bases; nucleotides not matched to a gene: 10. CDR3 length: 13 residues. Germline CDR1 reads SNHLY; CDR2 reads FYNNEI.

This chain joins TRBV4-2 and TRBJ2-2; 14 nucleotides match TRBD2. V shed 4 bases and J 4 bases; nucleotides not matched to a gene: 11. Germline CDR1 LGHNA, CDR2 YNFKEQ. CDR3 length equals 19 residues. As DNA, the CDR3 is TGTGCCAGCAGCCTCGTAGCCGGGACTAGCGGGAGTGGCACCGGGGAGCTGTTTTTT. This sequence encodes CASSLVAGTSGSGTGELFF.

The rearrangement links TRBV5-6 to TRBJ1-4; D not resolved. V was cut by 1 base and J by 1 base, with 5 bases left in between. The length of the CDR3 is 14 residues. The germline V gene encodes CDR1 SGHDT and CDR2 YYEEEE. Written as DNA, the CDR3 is TGTGCCAGCAGCTTGTCCGGAACTAATGAAAAACTGTTTTTT. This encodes CASSLSGTNEKLFF.

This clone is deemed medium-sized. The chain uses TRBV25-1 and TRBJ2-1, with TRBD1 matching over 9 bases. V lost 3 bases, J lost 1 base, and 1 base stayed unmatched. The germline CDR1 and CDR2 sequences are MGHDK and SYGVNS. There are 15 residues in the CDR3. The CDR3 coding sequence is TGTGCCAGCAGTGAGACAGGGGGATCCTACAATGAGCAGTTCTTC. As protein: CASSETGGSYNEQFF.

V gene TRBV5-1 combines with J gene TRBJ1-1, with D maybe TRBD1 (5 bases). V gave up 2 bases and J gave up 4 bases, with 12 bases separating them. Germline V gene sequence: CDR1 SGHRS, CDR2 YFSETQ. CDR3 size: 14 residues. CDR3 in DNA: TGCGCCAGCAGCTTTGCAGGGTACGGCACTGAAGCTTTCTTT. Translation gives CASSFAGYGTEAFF.